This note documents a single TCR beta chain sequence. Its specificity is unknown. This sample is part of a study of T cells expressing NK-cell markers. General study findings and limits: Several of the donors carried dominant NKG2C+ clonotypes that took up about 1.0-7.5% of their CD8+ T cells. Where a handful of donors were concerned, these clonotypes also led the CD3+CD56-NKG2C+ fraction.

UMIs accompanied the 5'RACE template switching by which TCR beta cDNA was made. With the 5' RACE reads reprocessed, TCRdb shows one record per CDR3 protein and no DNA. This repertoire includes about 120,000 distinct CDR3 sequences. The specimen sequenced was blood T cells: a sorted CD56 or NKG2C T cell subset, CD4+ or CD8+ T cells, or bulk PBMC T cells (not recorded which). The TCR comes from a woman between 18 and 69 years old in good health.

CDR3 protein: CSASKTWAGAWYEQYF. The V call is TRBV20-1, the J call TRBJ2-7; TCRdb's D gene call, TRBD2, goes unchecked for lack of DNA. This CDR3 comprises 16 residues. CDR1 is DFQATT and CDR2 is SNEGSKA in the germline V gene (reference sequence).